A single sample is the source of the 8 T cell receptor beta chains below, sequenced in a study of CD8+ T cells in alopecia areata. Treatment of the sample: oral pan-JAK inhibitor, 5-10 mg twice daily. After isolation, RNA underwent reverse transcription to generate cDNA as the sequencing template. The table came from immunoSEQ multiplex PCR; TCRdb's copy has only in-frame clones and leaves some out. The sample records approximately 150,000 clones, 60% to 75% being singletons. Sequencing was performed on CD4+ T cells sorted from blood, taken at week 24, from a patient treated with tofacitinib. The receptors stem from a human donor with alopecia areata.

This clone was detected a few times. This rearrangement joins TRBV13 to TRBJ1-2; D gene ambiguous. V was trimmed by 1 base and J by 3 bases, leaving 12 bases between them. Germline assignment: CDR1 PRHDT and CDR2 FYEKMQ (reference sequence). The length of the CDR3 is 15 residues. The CDR3 DNA follows: TGTGCCAGCAGCTTAGCCACAGACCTTTACTATGGCTACACCTTC. Protein: CASSLATDLYYGYTF.

The V call is TRBV2, the J call TRBJ2-4; TRBD1 agrees at 7 bases. Per the germline V gene, CDR1 is SNHLY and CDR2 is FYNNEI. Trimming cost V 6 bases and J 10 bases; bases outside gene matches: 6. The CDR3 covers 12 residues. The CDR3 loop is CASRRPGQIQYF. DNA of the CDR3: TGTGCCAGCAGGAGGCCGGGACAGATTCAGTACTTC.

This chain links TRBV30 with TRBJ2-1, with TRBD1 matching over 7 bases. The V gene's germline CDR1 is GTSNPN and CDR2 SVGIG (reference sequence). The trim removed 5 bases at V and 8 bases at J, leaving 6 bases unmatched. This CDR3 contains 12 residues. CDR3 region: CAWGHRGDEQFF. The CDR3 nucleotides are TGTGCCTGGGGTCACAGGGGCGATGAGCAGTTCTTC.

The chain recombines TRBV29-1 with TRBJ1-1, with D perhaps matching TRBD1 (5 bases). Germline values: CDR1 SQVTM, CDR2 ANQGSEA. The ends were cut back, 6 bases at V and 6 bases at J, with 8 bases in the middle. This CDR3 contains 10 residues. Here the CDR3 reads CSVGTPEAFF. The CDR3 region has the DNA TGCAGCGTGGGGACGCCTGAAGCTTTCTTT. Filled out from reference TRBV29-1 and TRBJ1-1, the complete variable domain reads SAVISQKPSRDICQRGTSLTIQCQVDSQVTMMFWYRQQPGQSLTLIATANQGSEATYESGFVIDKFPISRPNLTFSTLTVSNMSPEDSSIYLCSVGTPEAFFGQGTRLTVV.

J is TRBJ1-6 and V is TRBV27; TRBD1 aligns across 8 bases. The CDR3 extends over 14 amino acids. CDR1 is MNHEY, CDR2 SMNVEV, per germline (reference sequence). The junction had 4 bases not matched to a gene; V was cut back by 3 bases and J by 9 bases. CDR3 nucleotides: TGTGCCAGCAGTTTGGGACAGGATGGTTCACCCCTCCACTTT. Its translation: CASSLGQDGSPLHF.

The V gene is TRBV5-1, the J gene TRBJ1-2; weak D call: TRBD1 (5 bases). V dropped 0 bases and J dropped 3 bases, with 9 bases sitting between them. The V gene's germline CDR1 is SGHRS and CDR2 YFSETQ. The CDR3 has 14 amino acids. The CDR3 bases are TGCGCCAGCAGCTTGGCCGGGGCGGACTATGGCTACACCTTC. It yields the protein CASSLAGADYGYTF. Drawing the rest from reference TRBV5-1 and TRBJ1-2, the complete variable domain is KAGVTQTPRYLIKTRGQQVTLSCSPISGHRSVSWYQQTPGQGLQFLFEYFSETQRNKGNFPGRFSGRQFSNSRSEMNVSTLELGDSALYLCASSLAGADYGYTFGSGTRLTVV.

In nucleotides, the CDR3 is TGTGCCAGCAGCTTACGCCCTTCGCTCGGCAGGACTGGCACCGGGGAGCTGTTTTTT. Protein sequence: CASSLRPSLGRTGTGELFF. This rearrangement joins TRBV7-9 to TRBJ2-2; D is possibly TRBD2 (5 bases). The V gene lost 2 bases and the J gene lost 4 bases, with 23 bases spanning the gap. CDR1 is SEHNR, CDR2 FQNEAQ, per germline (reference sequence). The CDR3 loop spans 19 amino acids.

This clone appeared a few times. The chain is built from TRBV11-3 and TRBJ2-1; 8 positions match TRBD2. The germline V gene has CDR1 SGHNT and CDR2 YENEEA. The trim removed 2 bases at V and 0 bases at J, leaving 6 bases unmatched. There are 17 residues in the CDR3. CDR3 in amino acids: CASSLRAGTSSYNEQFF. The CDR3 DNA reads as TGTGCCAGCAGCTTACGTGCCGGGACTAGCTCCTACAATGAGCAGTTCTTC. The variable domain in full, completed from reference TRBV11-3 and TRBJ2-1, reads EAGVVQSPRYKIIEKKQPVAFWCNPISGHNTLYWYLQNLGQGPELLIRYENEEAVDDSQLPKDRFSAERLKGVDSTLKIQPAELGDSAVYLCASSLRAGTSSYNEQFFGPGTRLTVL.